This paragraph covers one T cell receptor beta chain sequence. The antigen remains undetermined. The record originates from a study of OX40 agonist ivuxolimab in advanced cancers. Produced via immunoSEQ multiplex PCR; TCRdb's table is partial and in-frame only. The repertoire holds some 97,000 clones, with just over 90% as singletons. Autoimmune disease history or systemic immunosuppression meant exclusion. Study-wide findings and caveats: CD4+ T cells averaged fewer expanded clones than CD8+ T cells. The investigators did not determine what antigen specificity the expanded peripheral T cells had.

The source was CD4+ or CD8+ T cells sorted from blood, collected in a trial of the OX40 agonist ivuxolimab. The source is an adult with an advanced solid tumor such as melanoma, head and neck, liver or kidney cancer.

The DNA for the CDR3 is TGTGCCAGCAGCTCGACAGGGGCAGCCTACGAGCAGTACTTC. It yields the protein CASSSTGAAYEQYF. The V gene is TRBV7-2, the J gene TRBJ2-7; 8 positions match TRBD1. Germline V gives CDR1 SGHTA, CDR2 FQGNSA. V lost 4 bases, J lost 2 bases, and 4 bases stayed unmatched. The CDR3 sequence is 14 residues long. Full variable domain (outside the CDR3, taken from reference TRBV7-2 and TRBJ2-7): GAGVSQSPSNKVTEKGKDVELRCDPISGHTALYWYRQSLGQGLEFLIYFQGNSAPDKSGLPSDRFSAERTGGSVSTLTIQRTQQEDSAVYLCASSSTGAAYEQYFGPGTRLTVT.